This T cell receptor (beta chain) was identified during a study of OX40 agonist ivuxolimab in advanced cancers. For the study in its entirety: Ivuxolimab, which targeted the costimulatory receptor OX40 (CD134), was an agonistic, fully human IgG2 monoclonal antibody. Intravenous ivuxolimab was administered to patients every 2 weeks at six dose levels: 0.01, 0.1, 0.3, 1.5, 3 and 10 mg/kg. Among the approximately 50 dose-escalation patients, around 19 had hepatocellular carcinoma, 15 or so melanoma, 9 renal cell carcinoma and 9 head and neck cancer. A male proportion of around 80% and a mean age of approximately 55 years, ranging from 23 to 79, were recorded for the dose-escalation cohort. Patients were allowed to have had prior anti-PD-1, anti-PD-L1 or anti-CTLA-4 therapy, and approximately 37% of the dose-escalation patients had been treated with checkpoint inhibitors. Partial responses occurred in three dose-escalation patients: two with cutaneous melanoma and one with hepatocellular carcinoma. The point of sequencing TCRbeta in the periphery was to test whether ivuxolimab changed TCR sequence diversity and drove clonal T-cell expansion. The paper describes the monotherapy dose-escalation part (N of about 55 patients) of the phase I trial of ivuxolimab.

To sequence the TCRbeta CDR3 region, genomic DNA was isolated from the sorted cells. The immunoSEQ Assay was used for sequencing of TCRbeta CDR3 regions. As stored in TCRdb, this immuneACCESS dataset retains in-frame rearrangements with V and J assigned. A fraction of the clones does not appear; measured against another copy, unresolved V genes explain less than half of the discrepancy, and the remainder lacks a known reason. This sample has 20,000 to 30,000 clones in its table, and 65% to 85% of those were observed once. The leading ten clones occupy around 13% of the sample. The trial excluded patients who had a history of autoimmune disease or who were on systemic immunosuppression. Peripheral blood for TCR sequencing was drawn from every dose cohort at baseline, at cycle 4 day 1 and at cycle 7 day 1. Samples came from an open-label, multicenter, first-in-human phase I dose-escalation trial of ivuxolimab. Adults with locally advanced or metastatic melanoma, renal cell carcinoma, hepatocellular carcinoma or head and neck squamous cell carcinoma were enrolled in the trial. Before TCR sequencing, CD4+ T cells and CD8+ T cells were sorted from peripheral blood as separate populations.

This clone was seen a single time. Its specific antigen is unknown. It has no much larger one-base neighbor in the sample; base qualities were not kept. As encoded in the germline V gene, CDR1 is SGHNT while CDR2 is YENEEA. The CDR3 contains 12 residues, cysteine and phenylalanine counted. Only the CDR3 portion is preserved as DNA: 36 bases, with reading frame beginning at the first base. The junction carries 7 bases between V and J, which are trimmed by 1 base and 7 bases respectively. Study-wide conclusions, independent of this receptor: Low levels of normalized T-cell clonal expansion were also seen in some patients who did not respond. In partial responders in the 0.1-3.0 mg/kg groups, normalized peripheral clonal expansion was found to be among the lowest, especially among CD8+ T cells. The antigen specificity of the peripheral T cells that underwent clonal expansion was not determined. After ivuxolimab, CD8+ T cells had more expanded clones than CD4+ T cells on average. At doses of 0.1 to 3.0 mg/kg, clonal expansion of both CD4+ and CD8+ T cells in blood was seen between baseline and week 6.

In this chain, TRBV11-3 is recombined with TRBJ1-1; a confident D gene designation cannot be given. The source material was CD4+ or CD8+ T cells sorted from blood, sampled in a trial of the OX40 agonist ivuxolimab. This sequence was found in an adult with an advanced solid tumor such as melanoma, head and neck, liver or kidney cancer. The CDR3 protein is CASSLAHGEAFF. The bases are TGTGCCAGCAGCTTAGCGCACGGTGAAGCTTTCTTT.